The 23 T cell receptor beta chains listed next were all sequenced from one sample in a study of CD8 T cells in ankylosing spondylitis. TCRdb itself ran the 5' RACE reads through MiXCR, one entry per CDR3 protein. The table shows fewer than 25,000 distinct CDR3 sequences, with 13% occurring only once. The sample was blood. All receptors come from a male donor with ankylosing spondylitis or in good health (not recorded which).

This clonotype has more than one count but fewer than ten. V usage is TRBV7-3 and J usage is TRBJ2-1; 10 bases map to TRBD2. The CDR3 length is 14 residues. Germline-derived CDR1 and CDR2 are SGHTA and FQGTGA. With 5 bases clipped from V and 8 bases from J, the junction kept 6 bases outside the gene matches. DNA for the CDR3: TGTGCCAGCAGCCAATCCGGGACTAGCGATGAGCAGTTCTTC. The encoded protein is CASSQSGTSDEQFF.

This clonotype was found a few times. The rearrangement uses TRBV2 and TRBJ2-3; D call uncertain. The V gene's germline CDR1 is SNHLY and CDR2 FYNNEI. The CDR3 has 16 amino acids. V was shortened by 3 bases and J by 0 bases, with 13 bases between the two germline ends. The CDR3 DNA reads TGTGCCAGCAGTGACCGGGCGACTCGTAGCACAGATACGCAGTATTTT. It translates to CASSDRATRSTDTQYF.

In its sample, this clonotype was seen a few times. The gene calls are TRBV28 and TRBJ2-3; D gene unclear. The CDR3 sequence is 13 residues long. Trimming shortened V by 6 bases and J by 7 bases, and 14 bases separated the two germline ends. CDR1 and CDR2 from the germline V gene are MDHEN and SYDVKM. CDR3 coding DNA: TGTGCCAGCAGCTTCAGTAGTGGACATACGCAGTATTTT. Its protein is CASSFSSGHTQYF.

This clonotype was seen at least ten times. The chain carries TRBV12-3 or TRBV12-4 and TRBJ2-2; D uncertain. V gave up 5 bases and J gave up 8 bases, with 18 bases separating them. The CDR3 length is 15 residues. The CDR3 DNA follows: TGTGCCAGCAGTCCCCCCTATAGCTTTGCGGGGGAGCTGTTTTTT. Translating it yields CASSPPYSFAGELFF.

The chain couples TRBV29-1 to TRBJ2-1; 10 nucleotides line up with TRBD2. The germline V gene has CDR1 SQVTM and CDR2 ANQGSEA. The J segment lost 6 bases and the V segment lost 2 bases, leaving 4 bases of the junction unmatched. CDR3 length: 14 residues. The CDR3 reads CSVEKRGGPNEQFF. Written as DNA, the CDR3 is TGCAGCGTTGAAAAGCGGGGGGGCCCCAATGAGCAGTTCTTC.

DNA for the CDR3: TGTGCCAGCCAGAGGGGAGTCGGGGAGGAAAAACTGTTTTTT. Translated, it gives CASQRGVGEEKLFF. The rearrangement links TRBV7-9 to TRBJ1-4, with D tentatively TRBD1 (5 bases). Germline lookup yields CDR1 SEHNR and CDR2 FQNEAQ (reference sequence). The CDR3 totals 14 residues. Between the trimmed V and J ends, which lost 8 bases and 8 bases, there was a span of 18 bases.

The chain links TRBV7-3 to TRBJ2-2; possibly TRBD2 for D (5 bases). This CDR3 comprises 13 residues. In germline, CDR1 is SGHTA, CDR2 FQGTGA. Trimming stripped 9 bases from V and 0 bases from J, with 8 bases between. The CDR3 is CASTRANTGELFF. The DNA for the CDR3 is TGTGCCAGTACTAGGGCGAACACCGGGGAGCTGTTTTTT.

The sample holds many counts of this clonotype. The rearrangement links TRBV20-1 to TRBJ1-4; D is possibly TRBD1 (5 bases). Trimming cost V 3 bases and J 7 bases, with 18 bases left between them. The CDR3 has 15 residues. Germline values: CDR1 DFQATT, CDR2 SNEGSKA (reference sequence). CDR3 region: CSASSLRAGPEKLFF. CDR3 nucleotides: TGCAGTGCTAGCAGCCTCAGGGCGGGTCCTGAAAAACTGTTTTTT.

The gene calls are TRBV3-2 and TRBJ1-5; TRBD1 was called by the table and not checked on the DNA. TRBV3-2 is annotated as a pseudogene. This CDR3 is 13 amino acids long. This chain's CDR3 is CATKDRVNQPQHF. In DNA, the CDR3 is TGTGCCACCAAGGACAGGGTCAATCAGCCCCAGCATTTT.

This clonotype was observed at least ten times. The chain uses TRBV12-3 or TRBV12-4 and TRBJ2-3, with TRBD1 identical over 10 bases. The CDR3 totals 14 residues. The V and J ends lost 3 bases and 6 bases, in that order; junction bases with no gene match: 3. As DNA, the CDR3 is TGTGCCAGCAGTTTCGGACAGGGGGGCGATACGCAGTATTTT. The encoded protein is CASSFGQGGDTQYF.

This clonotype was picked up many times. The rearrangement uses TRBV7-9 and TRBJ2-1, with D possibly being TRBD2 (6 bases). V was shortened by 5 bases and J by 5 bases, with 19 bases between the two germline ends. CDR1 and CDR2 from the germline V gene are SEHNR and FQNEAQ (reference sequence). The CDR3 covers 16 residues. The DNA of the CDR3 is TGTGCCAGCAGCCCCCGGGGGTCCTTTCCTGACAATGAGCAGTTCTTC. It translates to CASSPRGSFPDNEQFF.

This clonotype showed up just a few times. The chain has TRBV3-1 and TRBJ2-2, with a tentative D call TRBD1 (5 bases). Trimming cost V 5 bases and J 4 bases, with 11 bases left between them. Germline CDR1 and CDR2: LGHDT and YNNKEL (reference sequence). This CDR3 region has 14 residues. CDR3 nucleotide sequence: TGTGCCAGCAGCGGGGCCCCAAGCACCGGGGAGCTGTTTTTT. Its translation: CASSGAPSTGELFF.

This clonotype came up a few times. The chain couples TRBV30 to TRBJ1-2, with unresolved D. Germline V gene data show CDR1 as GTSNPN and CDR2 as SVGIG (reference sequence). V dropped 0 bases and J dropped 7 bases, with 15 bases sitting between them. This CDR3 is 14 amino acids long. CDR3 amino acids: CAWSVGLKMSGYTF. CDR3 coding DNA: TGTGCCTGGAGTGTTGGCCTAAAAATGTCTGGCTACACCTTC.

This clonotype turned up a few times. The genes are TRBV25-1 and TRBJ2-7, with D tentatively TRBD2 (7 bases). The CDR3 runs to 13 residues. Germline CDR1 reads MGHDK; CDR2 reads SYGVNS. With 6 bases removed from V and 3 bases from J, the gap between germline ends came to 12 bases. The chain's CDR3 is CASRGRGVYEQYF. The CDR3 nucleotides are TGTGCCAGCAGAGGGAGGGGGGTCTACGAGCAGTACTTC.

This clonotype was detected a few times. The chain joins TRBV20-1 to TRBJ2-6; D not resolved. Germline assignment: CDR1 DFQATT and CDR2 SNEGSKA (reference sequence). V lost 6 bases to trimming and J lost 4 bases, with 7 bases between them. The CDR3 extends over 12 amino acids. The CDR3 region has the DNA TGCAGTGCCCGTCCGGGGGCCAACGTCCTGACTTTC. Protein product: CSARPGANVLTF.

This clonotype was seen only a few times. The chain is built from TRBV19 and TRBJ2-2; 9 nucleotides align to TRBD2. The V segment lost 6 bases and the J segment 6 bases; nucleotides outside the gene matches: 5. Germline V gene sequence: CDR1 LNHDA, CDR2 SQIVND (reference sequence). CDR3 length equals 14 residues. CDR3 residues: CASSPASGAGELFF. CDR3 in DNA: TGTGCCAGTAGCCCTGCTAGCGGGGCCGGGGAGCTGTTTTTT.

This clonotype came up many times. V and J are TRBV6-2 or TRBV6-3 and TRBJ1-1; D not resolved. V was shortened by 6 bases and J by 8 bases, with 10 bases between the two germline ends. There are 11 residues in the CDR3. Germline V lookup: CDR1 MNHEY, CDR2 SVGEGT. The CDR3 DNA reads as TGTGCCAGCAGCCTCCCGGGGGAAGCTTTCTTT. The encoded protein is CASSLPGEAFF.

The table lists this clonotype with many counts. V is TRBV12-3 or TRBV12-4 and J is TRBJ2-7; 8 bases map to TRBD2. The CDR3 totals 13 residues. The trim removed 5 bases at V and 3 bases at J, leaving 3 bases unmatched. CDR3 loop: CASSPRGGYEQYF. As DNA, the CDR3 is TGTGCCAGCAGTCCCCGGGGGGGCTACGAGCAGTACTTC.

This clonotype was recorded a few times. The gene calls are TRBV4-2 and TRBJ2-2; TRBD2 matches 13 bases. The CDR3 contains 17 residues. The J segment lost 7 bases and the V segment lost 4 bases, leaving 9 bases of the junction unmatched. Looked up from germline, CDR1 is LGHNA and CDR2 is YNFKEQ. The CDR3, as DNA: TGTGCCAGCAGCCGCCCACTAGCGGGAGGGCCGGGCGGGGAGCTGTTTTTT. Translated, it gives CASSRPLAGGPGGELFF.

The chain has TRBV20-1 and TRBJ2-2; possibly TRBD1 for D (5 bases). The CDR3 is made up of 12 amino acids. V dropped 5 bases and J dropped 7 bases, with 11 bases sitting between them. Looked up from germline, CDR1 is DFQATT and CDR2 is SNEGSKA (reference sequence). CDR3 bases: TGCAGTGCTGGGAAGGGGTTCGGGGAGCTGTTTTTT. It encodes CSAGKGFGELFF.

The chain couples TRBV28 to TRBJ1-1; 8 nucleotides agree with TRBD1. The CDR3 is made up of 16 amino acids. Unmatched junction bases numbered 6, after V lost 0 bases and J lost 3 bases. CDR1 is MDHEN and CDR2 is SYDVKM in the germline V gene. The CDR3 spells CASSLWDRVLDTEAFF. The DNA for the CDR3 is TGTGCCAGCAGTTTATGGGACAGGGTATTGGACACTGAAGCTTTCTTT.

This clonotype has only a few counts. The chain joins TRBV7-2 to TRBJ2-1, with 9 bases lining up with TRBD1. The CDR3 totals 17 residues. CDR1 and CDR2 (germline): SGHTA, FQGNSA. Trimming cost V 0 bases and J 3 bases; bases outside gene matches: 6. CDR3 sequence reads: CASSLALTGGVYNEQFF. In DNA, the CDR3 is TGTGCCAGCAGCTTAGCGCTGACAGGGGGTGTCTACAATGAGCAGTTCTTC.

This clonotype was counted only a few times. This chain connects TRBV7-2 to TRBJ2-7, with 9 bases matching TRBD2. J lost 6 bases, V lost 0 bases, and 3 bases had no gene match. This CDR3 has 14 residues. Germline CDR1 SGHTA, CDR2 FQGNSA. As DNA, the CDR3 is TGTGCCAGCAGCTTAGCGCGGGAGGGCCCCGAGCAGTACTTC. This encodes CASSLAREGPEQYF.